This T cell receptor (beta chain) was found in a study of cytomegalovirus exposure and HLA in healthy donors. Notes on this clone: Its antigen is unknown.

The ends lost 5 bases at V and 0 bases at J; junction bases unmatched: 8. This CDR3 region has 16 residues. Germline lookup yields CDR1 SGHVS and CDR2 FQNEAQ. Study-level findings and limits: Accurate prediction of most subjects' HLA-A and HLA-B alleles from TCR beta sequences was reported.

A multiplex PCR was run with 60 Vbeta primers and 13 Jbeta primers. In the original analysis: Per a later analysis, the number of unique TCR beta chains was some 80 million, of which around 9.9 million were shared. Sequenced by immunoSEQ multiplex PCR; TCRdb stores in-frame clones only, minus some. The D gene and trimming were derived from the DNA, and the V and J assignments and clone size from that table. Of around 160,000 clones detected, about 75% appear once; the ten largest clones hold around 7%. The sample was PBMCs. The sequence derives from a male donor in good health and CMV-seropositive. The V and J genes are TRBV7-8 and TRBJ2-7, with 9 bases aligning to TRBD1. The CDR3 region is CASSTKQGAISYEQYF. CDR3 coding DNA: TGTGCCAGCAGCACAAAACAGGGGGCCATCTCCTACGAGCAGTACTTC.